This T cell receptor (beta chain) was obtained from a study of cytomegalovirus exposure and HLA in healthy donors. Germline CDR1 reads MNHEY; CDR2 reads SVGAGI. V was pared by 6 bases and J by 10 bases, with 5 bases of the junction left unmatched. The CDR3 extends over 12 amino acids. PCR employed 60 Vbeta and 13 Jbeta primers. Clones were read by immunoSEQ multiplex PCR, and TCRdb kept only the in-frame ones, dropping some. The sample holds hundreds of thousands of clones, 70% to 90% seen once. Sequenced: PBMCs. The clonotype comes from a woman aged 18-29 years in good health and CMV-seronegative. V is TRBV6-5 and J is TRBJ1-3; 8 positions match TRBD1. CDR3 coding DNA: TGTGCCAGCAGGACGACAGGGGAGACCATATATTTT. Its protein product is CASRTTGETIYF.